The next 22 T cell receptor beta chains were all read from a single sample in a study of blood T cell repertoires in COVID-19. The table came from immunoSEQ multiplex PCR; TCRdb's copy has only in-frame clones and leaves some out. Of some 150,000 clones listed, around nine tenths are singletons. The sequenced sample consisted of peripheral blood. These receptors were taken from a woman aged 40 to 50 with acute or convalescent COVID-19.

This clone has only one observation. The J gene is TRBJ1-1, the V gene TRBV6-2 or TRBV6-3; D remains ambiguous. V lost 2 bases to trimming and J lost 1 base, with 11 bases between them. The CDR3 covers 15 residues. CDR1 MNHEY and CDR2 SVGEGT come from the germline V gene. CDR3 in amino acids: CASSYDPGRNTEAFF. CDR3 nucleotide sequence: TGTGCCAGCAGTTACGATCCGGGAAGGAACACTGAAGCTTTCTTT.

This chain connects TRBV25-1 to TRBJ2-7; D perhaps matches TRBD1 (5 bases). V lost 2 bases, J lost 4 bases, and 18 bases lay in between. From germline, CDR1 is MGHDK and CDR2 SYGVNS. The CDR3 has 16 amino acids. The CDR3 region is CASSEIVGAEIYEQYF. CDR3 nucleotides: TGTGCCAGCAGTGAAATAGTAGGGGCAGAGATATACGAGCAGTACTTC.

The chain couples TRBV30 to TRBJ2-2; tentative D call: TRBD1 (5 bases). Germline CDR1 is GTSNPN and CDR2 is SVGIG (reference sequence). The CDR3 is 15 amino acids. The V end lost 2 bases, the J end lost 1 base, and 11 bases lay between the germline ends. CDR3 coding DNA: TGTGCCTGGAGTCGAAGACAGATGAACACCGGGGAGCTGTTTTTT. It specifies CAWSRRQMNTGELFF.

This chain uses TRBV11-2 with TRBJ2-7; 13 nucleotides match TRBD2. The CDR3 has 15 amino acids. After removal of 5 bases from V and 2 bases from J, the junction contained 3 bases not matched to a gene. Per the germline V gene, CDR1 is SGHAT and CDR2 is FQNNGV. CDR3 DNA: TGTGCCAGCAGCCCTACTAGCGGGGGGGCCTACGAGCAGTACTTC. Protein sequence: CASSPTSGGAYEQYF.

The rearrangement links TRBV10-3 to TRBJ1-1, with D maybe TRBD1 (5 bases). V dropped 5 bases and J dropped 7 bases, with 8 bases sitting between them. This CDR3 comprises 11 residues. Germline V gives CDR1 ENHRY, CDR2 SYGVKD. CDR3 protein: CAISTGDEAFF. In nucleotides, the CDR3 is TGTGCCATCAGTACGGGGGATGAAGCTTTCTTT.

This sequence joins TRBV3-1 (or the pseudogene TRBV3-2) and TRBJ2-3, with D perhaps matching TRBD1 (6 bases). The CDR3 extends over 13 amino acids. V lost 5 bases to trimming and J lost 4 bases, with 10 bases between them. CDR1 is LGHDT and CDR2 is YNNKEL in the germline V gene (reference sequence). The CDR3 is CASSSGTPDTQYF. The CDR3 nucleotides read TGTGCCAGCAGCTCCGGGACACCAGATACGCAGTATTTT.

This chain connects TRBV19 to TRBJ2-1, with 10 positions matching TRBD2. Trimming cost V 6 bases and J 0 bases; bases outside gene matches: 5. The CDR3 extends over 16 amino acids. CDR1 and CDR2 from the germline V gene are LNHDA and SQIVND (reference sequence). The CDR3 nucleotides read TGTGCCAGTAGCGTTTTAGCGGGAGGCTCCTACAATGAGCAGTTCTTC. Protein product: CASSVLAGGSYNEQFF.

The table lists this clone with a count of one. V is TRBV7-9 and J is TRBJ1-2; D is uncertain. The CDR3 has 15 residues. Germline CDR1 reads SEHNR; CDR2 reads FQNEAQ (reference sequence). Trimming removed 1 base at V and 3 bases at J, with 12 bases between. The CDR3 coding sequence is TGTGCCAGCAGCTTAGTCGGCAGGTGGGACTATGGCTACACCTTC. Encoded protein: CASSLVGRWDYGYTF.

The rearrangement uses TRBV7-8 and TRBJ2-2; D not certain. V lost 3 bases and J lost 4, with 9 bases in between. Germline loops: CDR1 SGHVS, CDR2 FQNEAQ. The CDR3 is 14 amino acids. In DNA form, the CDR3 reads TGTGCCAGCAGCTTGGGCTCTGGCACCGGGGAGCTGTTTTTT. It yields the protein CASSLGSGTGELFF.

The chain couples TRBV12-3 or TRBV12-4 to TRBJ2-7; 9 bases fit TRBD1. This CDR3 is built from 12 residues. V gave up 5 bases and J gave up 6 bases; unmatched junction bases: 2. The DNA of the CDR3 is TGTGCCAGCAGTACGGACAGGGGCGAGCAGTACTTC. This gives the protein CASSTDRGEQYF.

As regards this clone: The sample holds other DNA sequences that translate to the same CDR3. This chain uses TRBV7-3 with TRBJ2-3; TRBD2 agrees at 11 bases. The germline CDR1 and CDR2 sequences are SGHTA and FQGTGA. This CDR3 contains 16 residues. With 2 bases clipped from V and 0 bases from J, the junction kept 1 base outside the gene matches. The CDR3 reads CASSLGLAGSTDTQYF. CDR3 nucleotides: TGTGCCAGCAGCTTAGGACTAGCGGGTAGCACAGATACGCAGTATTTT. The full variable domain, completed using reference TRBV7-3 and TRBJ2-3, is GAGVSQTPSNKVTEKGKYVELRCDPISGHTALYWYRQSLGQGPEFLIYFQGTGAADDSGLPNDRFFAVRPEGSVSTLKIQRTERGDSAVYLCASSLGLAGSTDTQYFGPGTRLTVL.

V usage is TRBV7-3 and J usage is TRBJ2-3, with 9 bases that match TRBD2. Per germline, CDR1 SGHTA and CDR2 FQGTGA. The CDR3 is 19 residues long. With V trimmed by 5 bases and J by 3 bases, 18 bases remained unmatched. The CDR3, as DNA: TGTGCCAGCAGCGTGACCCCATTCGTTAGCGGGAGTCGGACAGATACGCAGTATTTT. It yields the protein CASSVTPFVSGSRTDTQYF.

For the CDR3, the DNA is TGTGCCATCAGTGAGTCGGGACAGGCCAAAAACATTCAGTACTTC. Translating gives CAISESGQAKNIQYF. V gene TRBV10-3 combines with J gene TRBJ2-4, with TRBD1 matching over 7 bases. V gave up 0 bases and J gave up 1 base; unmatched junction bases: 0. Germline values: CDR1 ENHRY, CDR2 SYGVKD. This CDR3 comprises 15 residues.

The V call is TRBV4-3, the J call TRBJ2-7; maybe TRBD2 (5 bases). Looked up from germline, CDR1 is LGHNA and CDR2 is YSLEER. This CDR3 has 14 amino acids. V was shortened by 4 bases and J by 0 bases, with 10 bases between the two germline ends. This CDR3 reads CASSPEGFSYEQYF. The CDR3 nucleotides are TGCGCCAGCAGCCCTGAGGGATTCTCCTACGAGCAGTACTTC.

This chain connects TRBV2 to TRBJ1-2; a weak D match, TRBD1 (5 bases). The germline gives CDR1 SNHLY, CDR2 FYNNEI. The CDR3 has 13 residues. V was shortened by 9 bases and J by 7 bases, with 18 bases between the two germline ends. CDR3: CARLAWGEGGYTF. As DNA, the CDR3 is TGTGCCAGACTGGCGTGGGGCGAAGGTGGCTACACCTTC.

The rearrangement joins TRBV18 to TRBJ2-5; the D is unclear. The germline CDR1 and CDR2 sequences are KGHSH and LQKENI. The CDR3 consists of 13 residues. Trimming took off 3 bases at V and 1 base at J, with 6 bases between the two ends. The CDR3 region is CASSPLLQETQYF. The CDR3 region has the DNA TGTGCCAGCTCACCCCTCCTCCAAGAGACCCAGTACTTC.

This sequence joins TRBV5-4 and TRBJ2-3; 9 bases fit TRBD2. In germline, CDR1 is SGHNT, CDR2 YYREEE (reference sequence). The CDR3 runs to 15 residues. Trimming took 5 bases from V and 4 from J; bases not matched to a gene: 8. The CDR3 DNA sequence: TGTGCCAGCAGATCGGCGGGGGGGCCGCCAGATACGCAGTATTTT. Translated: CASRSAGGPPDTQYF.

The chain combines TRBV10-2 with TRBJ2-6; D gene unclear. The CDR3 spans 14 residues. The germline gives CDR1 WSHSY, CDR2 SAAADI. V dropped 6 bases and J dropped 2 bases, with 8 bases sitting between them. This CDR3 is CASSPPTGANVLTF. DNA of the CDR3: TGCGCCAGCAGCCCCCCAACTGGGGCCAACGTCCTGACTTTC.

The V and J genes are TRBV15 and TRBJ2-1, with 9 nucleotides matching TRBD1. This CDR3 is 13 amino acids long. The V gene end was trimmed by 1 base and the J gene end by 13 bases; junction bases not matched to a gene: 5. Germline CDR1 is LNHNV and CDR2 is YYDKDF (reference sequence). This CDR3 is CATSRVGQGVQFF. In nucleotides, the CDR3 is TGTGCCACCAGCAGAGTGGGACAGGGAGTCCAGTTCTTC.

This chain connects TRBV7-9 to TRBJ1-6; D is undetermined. Between the trimmed V and J ends, which lost 5 bases and 13 bases, there was a span of 12 bases. The CDR3 loop spans 12 amino acids. Germline V lookup: CDR1 SEHNR, CDR2 FQNEAQ (reference sequence). The CDR3 DNA is TGTGCCAGCAGCCCTCAGTACCCTCCCCTCCACTTT. Translating gives CASSPQYPPLHF.

The V gene is TRBV29-1, the J gene TRBJ1-2; no clear D gene. Germline CDR1 and CDR2: SQVTM and ANQGSEA. The CDR3 loop spans 13 amino acids. The germline V and J ends were trimmed by 3 bases and 7 bases, with 15 bases remaining between them. The CDR3 DNA reads as TGCAGCGTTGACCGAGAACTTTATTCTGGCTACACCTTC. The encoded protein is CSVDRELYSGYTF.

The chain carries TRBV29-1 and TRBJ2-5; D possibly corresponds to TRBD1 (6 bases). The CDR3 runs to 14 residues. The germline V and J ends were trimmed by 1 base and 2 bases, with 11 bases remaining between them. Germline CDR1 reads SQVTM; CDR2 reads ANQGSEA. The CDR3 bases are TGCAGCGTTGAAGCGACCAGGGGTCAAGAGACCCAGTACTTC. Amino acids: CSVEATRGQETQYF. Supplemented by reference TRBV29-1 and TRBJ2-5, the full variable domain reads SAVISQKPSRDICQRGTSLTIQCQVDSQVTMMFWYRQQPGQSLTLIATANQGSEATYESGFVIDKFPISRPNLTFSTLTVSNMSPEDSSIYLCSVEATRGQETQYFGPGTRLLVL.